The 5 T cell receptor beta chains presented below share a single source sample, sequenced in a study of T-cell memory formation after mild COVID-19. TCRdb called the 5' RACE reads again in MiXCR, with one record for every CDR3 protein. This table holds approximately 450,000 distinct CDR3 sequences, about 18% found once. The material sequenced was PBMCs or a T cell subset sorted from them (not recorded which). The receptor set was obtained from an adult woman who had mild COVID-19 (a few samples of this study predate the infection). Cell type and time point are not known.

The rearrangement uses TRBV6-1 and TRBJ2-5; unclear D gene. The CDR3 loop spans 15 amino acids. Germline V lookup: CDR1 MNHNS, CDR2 SASEGT. Trimming removed 3 bases from V and 5 bases from J, with 16 bases in between. The CDR3 nucleotides read TGTGCCAGCAGTGATCTCCCTAGGGTGGAGGAGACCCAGTACTTC. This sequence encodes CASSDLPRVEETQYF.

The CDR3 loop reads CSAREDPGTQYF. CDR3 DNA: TGCAGTGCTAGAGAGGACCCGGGGACGCAGTATTTT. The V gene is TRBV20-1, the J gene TRBJ2-3; D is perhaps TRBD2 (5 bases). This CDR3 comprises 12 residues. V was cut by 0 bases and J by 9 bases, with 10 bases left in between. Germline CDR1 DFQATT, CDR2 SNEGSKA (reference sequence).

This clonotype was seen ten or more times. The rearrangement uses TRBV6-5 and TRBJ2-7, with D tentatively TRBD2 (6 bases). CDR1 and CDR2 from the germline V gene are MNHEY and SVGAGI. The CDR3 sequence is 18 residues long. V was shortened by 0 bases and J by 1 base, with 19 bases between the two germline ends. The CDR3 sequence is CASSYSFVGGAHSYEQYF. Here the CDR3 DNA reads TGTGCCAGCAGTTACTCGTTCGTCGGCGGGGCCCATTCCTACGAGCAGTACTTC.

This sequence joins TRBV24-1 and TRBJ2-7; D gene ambiguous. CDR3 length equals 14 residues. Germline V gene data show CDR1 as KGHDR and CDR2 as SFDVKD. V lost 5 bases, J lost 1 base, and 11 bases lay in between. The CDR3 DNA reads as TGTGCCACCAGTGGGGATCCAGGATCCTACGAGCAGTACTTC. Amino acids: CATSGDPGSYEQYF.

This chain links TRBV30 with TRBJ1-5; D unresolved. The V gene's germline CDR1 is GTSNPN and CDR2 SVGIG (reference sequence). V was pared by 1 base and J by 5 bases, with 12 bases between. The CDR3 extends over 14 amino acids. The CDR3 loop is CAWSALAGYQPQHF. The DNA for the CDR3 is TGTGCCTGGAGTGCTTTGGCGGGGTATCAGCCCCAGCATTTT.